The clone carrying this TCR beta chain was detected only a few times. This specimen comes from a study of read filtering for tumor transcriptome and immune sequencing. The library was built from around 0.4 ug RNA with molecular barcoded adaptors for alpha/delta and beta/gamma chains. TCRdb re-derived calls from the reads in MiXCR, one entry per CDR3 protein. The sample has about 40,000 distinct CDR3 sequences, about 10% seen once. The source is a donor aged 40 or over with multiple myeloma. The material sequenced was a population of CD138-negative cells sorted from bone marrow.

DNA for the CDR3: TGTGCCAGCTCACCACCAGCTAGCACAGATACGCAGTATTTT. This translates into CASSPPASTDTQYF. The chain recombines TRBV18 with TRBJ2-3, with unresolved D. Germline-derived CDR1 and CDR2 are KGHSH and LQKENI. This CDR3 comprises 14 residues. The V and J ends lost 0 bases and 0 bases respectively, with 4 bases between them.